A selection of T cell receptor beta chains follows, all from one sample in a study of blood T cell repertoires in COVID-19. Assay used: immunoSEQ multiplex PCR; TCRdb lists only in-frame clones, some missing. The table has about 44,000 clones, around 82% seen once; the top ten hold 4.2%. Sequenced material: peripheral blood. The receptors originated from a woman aged 70 to 79 with acute or convalescent COVID-19. CDR3s include the opening cysteine and the closing phenylalanine or tryptophan. Fields, in order: clone size, J gene, V gene, CDR3 protein. The size field is filled for only some rows; it gives once, few, many or a size class.

. | TRBJ2-3 | TRBV6-4 | CASSRSSTDTQYF
few | TRBJ2-2 | TRBV9 | CASSVAAGGAMGELFF
. | TRBJ2-7 | TRBV29-1 | CSHRHWGGPQYEQYF
. | TRBJ2-1 | TRBV6-1 | CASSARGSRVQNEQFF
once | TRBJ2-5 | TRBV18 | CASSPGTSGMIQETQYF
. | TRBJ2-7 | TRBV29-1 | CSVRDRGLHEQYF
. | TRBJ2-7 | TRBV12-3/TRBV12-4 | CASSSGASYEQYF
. | TRBJ2-1 | TRBV4-1 | CASSKIAGVNEQFF
. | TRBJ1-6 | TRBV6-1 | CASSEIQGGGSPLHF
once | TRBJ1-2 | TRBV6-2/TRBV6-3 | CASSSQAGQGLGTYGYTF
few | TRBJ2-3 | TRBV29-1 | CSVDVPSTDTQYF
few | TRBJ1-1 | TRBV2 | CASSEQATEAFF
few | TRBJ2-7 | TRBV30 | CAWTRQGFYEQYF
. | TRBJ1-6 | TRBV6-5 | CASSYGRGENSPLHF
. | TRBJ2-7 | TRBV2 | CASSEKGQSNF
. | TRBJ1-5 | TRBV6-5 | CASTLAGQPQHF
few | TRBJ1-4 | TRBV2 | CASTPRQGTNEKLFF
. | TRBJ2-2 | TRBV15 | CATSRRGGVDTGELFF
few | TRBJ2-7 | TRBV24-1 | CATSDKGVGGPGEQYF
. | TRBJ2-1 | TRBV7-2 | CASSLERNEQFF
once | TRBJ2-7 | TRBV25-1 | CASSPPGSSESPYEQYF
. | TRBJ2-1 | TRBV30 | CAWTSNSYNEQFF
. | TRBJ2-1 | TRBV9 | CASSPQGALNEQFF
. | TRBJ2-3 | TRBV24-1 | CATTSGTDTQYF
. | TRBJ2-7 | TRBV7-2 | CASSIGLAGSYEQYF
. | TRBJ2-7 | TRBV9 | CASSVGLLGEQYF
. | TRBJ1-4 | TRBV2 | CASGGAVENEKLFF
. | TRBJ2-1 | TRBV2 | CASSEVLAGASYNEQFF
. | TRBJ1-6 | TRBV5-8 | CASSHWTAGGPLHF
. | TRBJ1-1 | TRBV30 | CAWDRGMNTEAFF
once | TRBJ2-3 | TRBV29-1 | CSVGSGTNTQYF
. | TRBJ2-2 | TRBV24-1 | CATSKGQGRTGELFF
once | TRBJ2-7 | TRBV5-4 | CASSGPGTGRYEQYF
. | TRBJ2-1 | TRBV10-1 | CASSGGGNYNEQFF
. | TRBJ2-7 | TRBV18 | CASSPEGGRRHSYEQYF
few | TRBJ1-2 | TRBV7-9 | CASAGGRGYTF
few | TRBJ2-5 | TRBV5-1 | CASSFALADQETQYF
. | TRBJ2-3 | TRBV9 | CASSVEGLANTKSTDTQYF
. | TRBJ2-7 | TRBV20-1 | CSASRDTYEQYF
. | TRBJ2-7 | TRBV6-5 | CASSFRTSGSSYEQYF
. | TRBJ1-1 | TRBV11-3 | CASETGWGNTEAFF
. | TRBJ1-1 | TRBV18 | CASSLTSDRVNTEAFF
few | TRBJ2-2 | TRBV15 | CATSREGRGTGELFF
. | TRBJ2-1 | TRBV7-9 | CASSLDGTGEQFF
once | TRBJ1-2 | TRBV11-3 | CASSPGADYGYTF
. | TRBJ2-3 | TRBV7-7 | CASSAASGEVPTDTQYF
. | TRBJ2-7 | TRBV27 | CASSLLPSGYEQYF
. | TRBJ2-7 | TRBV7-3 | CASRSKGEREQYF
. | TRBJ2-1 | TRBV10-3 | CAISDPGGREEQFF
. | TRBJ2-1 | TRBV9 | CASRRENYNEQFF
. | TRBJ1-2 | TRBV3-1/TRBV3-2 | CASSLVQGYGDYGYTF
. | TRBJ2-3 | TRBV7-3 | CASSPYPGLAGTDTQYF
. | TRBJ1-1 | TRBV19 | CASSMGGFTEAFF
. | TRBJ2-1 | TRBV7-3 | CASSDRQGNEQFF
. | TRBJ2-1 | TRBV7-9 | CASSSHGTGGNNEQFF
once | TRBJ1-5 | TRBV19 | CASSLLGQGMGNQPQHF
. | TRBJ1-5 | TRBV2 | CASIGGGSGNQPQHF
. | TRBJ2-1 | TRBV29-1 | CSVEKSGQGVEEQFF
. | TRBJ1-1 | TRBV6-2/TRBV6-3 | CASSKGVRNTEAFF